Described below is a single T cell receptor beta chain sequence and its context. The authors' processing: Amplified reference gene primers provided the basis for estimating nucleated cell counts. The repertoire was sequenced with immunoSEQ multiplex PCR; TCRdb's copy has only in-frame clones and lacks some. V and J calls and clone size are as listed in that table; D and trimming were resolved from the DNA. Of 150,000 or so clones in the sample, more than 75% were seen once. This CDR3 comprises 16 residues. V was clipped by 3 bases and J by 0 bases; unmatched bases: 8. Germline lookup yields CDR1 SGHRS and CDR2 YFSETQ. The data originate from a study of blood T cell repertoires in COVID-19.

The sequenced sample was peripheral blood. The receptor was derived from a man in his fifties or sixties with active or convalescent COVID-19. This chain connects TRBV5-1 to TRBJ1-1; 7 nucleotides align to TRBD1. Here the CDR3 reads CASSSDPGQMNTEAFF. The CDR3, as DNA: TGCGCCAGCAGCTCGGATCCGGGACAGATGAACACTGAAGCTTTCTTT.